Following are 2 T cell receptor beta chains from one sample sequenced in a study of T cells expressing NK-cell markers. TCRdb derives one entry per CDR3 protein from the 5' RACE reads, leaving out DNA. Its clone listing holds some 460,000 distinct CDR3 sequences. Sequencing was carried out using blood T cells: a sorted CD56 or NKG2C T cell subset, CD4+ or CD8+ T cells, or bulk PBMC T cells (not recorded which). These receptors were collected from a woman in her forties or fifties in good health.

CDR3 loop: CASSFAFRVTGYTF. V and J are TRBV7-2 and TRBJ1-2; TCRdb proposes TRBD1, but this gene call is untestable without DNA. Germline lookup yields CDR1 SGHTA and CDR2 FQGNSA. There are 14 residues in the CDR3. Looking up the rest from reference TRBV7-2 and TRBJ1-2 gives the full variable domain: GAGVSQSPSNKVTEKGKDVELRCDPISGHTALYWYRQSLGQGLEFLIYFQGNSAPDKSGLPSDRFSAERTGGSVSTLTIQRTQQEDSAVYLCASSFAFRVTGYTFGSGTRLTVV.

The rearrangement uses TRBV12-3 or TRBV12-4 and TRBJ2-7; TCRdb names TRBD2, which stays unverified in the absence of DNA. The CDR3 contains 13 residues. The CDR3 reads CASSFVGAGEQYF.